The next 9 T cell receptor beta chains were all read from a single sample in a study of identical twins. TCRdb independently ran MiXCR on the 5' RACE reads; one entry per CDR3 protein. The sample lists about 520,000 distinct CDR3 sequences; less than 25% were seen once. This sample also belongs to another study, concerning T cells expressing NK-cell markers.

The material sequenced was CD4+ T cells sorted from blood. The receptors were gathered from a woman under 30 in good health.

This clonotype was detected a few times. The genes are TRBV20-1 and TRBJ2-7, with 7 bases lining up with TRBD1. J was trimmed by 3 bases and V by 3 bases; bases with no gene match: 5. The CDR3 runs 13 residues. Germline CDR1 is DFQATT and CDR2 is SNEGSKA (reference sequence). CDR3 in amino acids: CSASRDRVYEQYF. CDR3 in DNA: TGCAGTGCTAGCAGAGACAGGGTCTACGAGCAGTACTTC.

CDR3 amino acids: CASSQGWASVSTDTQYF. CDR3 nucleotide sequence: TGCGCCAGCAGCCAAGGGTGGGCTAGCGTGAGCACAGATACGCAGTATTTT. This sequence joins TRBV4-3 and TRBJ2-3; D perhaps matches TRBD2 (6 bases). V was clipped by 1 base and J by 0 bases, with 14 bases between them. Germline CDR1 is LGHNA and CDR2 is YSLEER. The CDR3 spans 17 residues.

J is TRBJ1-2 and V is TRBV29-1; no reliable D call. Between the trimmed V and J ends, which lost 7 bases and 8 bases, there was a span of 20 bases. Germline lookup yields CDR1 SQVTM and CDR2 ANQGSEA. The CDR3 runs to 13 residues. The CDR3 nucleotides read TGCAGCGCCTCCACTAGTAGGGTGATGGGCTACACCTTC. Amino acids: CSASTSRVMGYTF.

The chain employs TRBV20-1 and TRBJ1-1; D not certain. CDR3 length: 13 residues. Trimming removed 3 bases from V and 4 bases from J, with 12 bases in between. Germline loops: CDR1 DFQATT, CDR2 SNEGSKA (reference sequence). The CDR3 nucleotides read TGCAGTGCTAGCCAACAGAAGGGCACTGAAGCTTTCTTT. Translation: CSASQQKGTEAFF.

The chain combines TRBV6-5 with TRBJ1-6, with 8 bases identical to TRBD1. Germline V gives CDR1 MNHEY, CDR2 SVGAGI. V was pared by 1 base and J by 9 bases, with 5 bases of the junction left unmatched. The CDR3 contains 15 residues. CDR3 bases: TGTGCCAGCAGTTACTATGCAGGGGGCGCTTCACCCCTCCACTTT. Translated, it gives CASSYYAGGASPLHF.

The chain has TRBV7-2 and TRBJ1-2; maybe TRBD1 (6 bases). Trimming pared 8 bases from V and 6 bases from J, leaving 22 bases between. Germline assignment: CDR1 SGHTA and CDR2 FQGNSA. The CDR3 runs to 15 residues. The CDR3 nucleotides read TGTGCCAGCGTGCCCGGCAGTTACAGGGACCATGGCTACACCTTC. This sequence encodes CASVPGSYRDHGYTF.

The chain joins TRBV10-2 to TRBJ2-1; no firm D call. Per germline, CDR1 WSHSY and CDR2 SAAADI. This CDR3 is 15 amino acids long. V lost 2 bases, J lost 7 bases, and 15 bases lay in between. The CDR3, as DNA: TGCGCCAGCAGTGAGGAACCGAACTGGGAAAATGAGCAGTTCTTC. It codes for CASSEEPNWENEQFF.

J is TRBJ1-2 and V is TRBV15; D remains unclear. The CDR3 covers 17 residues. The germline CDR1 and CDR2 sequences are LNHNV and YYDKDF (reference sequence). The V end lost 1 base, the J end lost 5 bases, and 20 bases lay between the germline ends. CDR3 loop: CATSRGVLDEGLYGYTF. CDR3 in DNA: TGTGCCACCAGCAGAGGGGTTCTAGACGAAGGACTATATGGCTACACCTTC. The whole variable domain, remainder taken from reference TRBV15 and TRBJ1-2, is DAMVIQNPRYQVTQFGKPVTLSCSQTLNHNVMYWYQQKSSQAPKLLFHYYDKDFNNEADTPDNFQSRRPNTSFCFLDIRSPGLGDTAMYLCATSRGVLDEGLYGYTFGSGTRLTVV.

This chain links TRBV20-1 with TRBJ2-7; D not resolved. The CDR3 has 15 amino acids. Germline V gene data show CDR1 as DFQATT and CDR2 as SNEGSKA (reference sequence). V lost 5 bases and J lost 1, with 18 bases in between. The DNA of the CDR3 is TGCAGTGCTGAAGCGTGGGCCCGGGCATCCTACGAGCAGTACTTC. Encoded protein: CSAEAWARASYEQYF.